One sample yielded the 18 T cell receptor beta chains listed below, sequenced in a study of blood T cell repertoires in COVID-19. Here immunoSEQ multiplex PCR was the method, and the copy in TCRdb shows in-frame clones only, minus some. The sample lists under 200,000 clones; roughly 84% were seen once. The sequencing input was peripheral blood. All receptors come from a man between 18 and 35 years old with active or convalescent COVID-19.

CDR3 region: CASSHSPPITGELFF. The CDR3 bases are TGTGCCAGCAGTCACAGCCCGCCAATCACCGGGGAGCTGTTTTTT. This chain joins TRBV7-2 and TRBJ2-2; D is undetermined. This CDR3 has 15 residues. Trimming left V 6 bases short and J 4 bases short, with 15 bases between. Per the germline V gene, CDR1 is SGHTA and CDR2 is FQGNSA.

V gene TRBV19 combines with J gene TRBJ2-7, with 8 positions matching TRBD1. There are 14 residues in the CDR3. The trim removed 7 bases at V and 4 bases at J, leaving 9 bases unmatched. The germline V gene encodes CDR1 LNHDA and CDR2 SQIVND (reference sequence). The CDR3 reads CASTAGGAQYEQYF. CDR3 in DNA: TGTGCCAGTACCGCAGGGGGCGCGCAGTACGAGCAGTACTTC.

V and J are TRBV5-1 and TRBJ1-4, with 8 bases aligning to TRBD1. V dropped 0 bases and J dropped 10; count of bases not matched to a gene: 8. The germline V gene has CDR1 SGHRS and CDR2 YFSETQ. The CDR3 is made up of 15 amino acids. The CDR3 region is CASSLDGQGARKLFF. As DNA, the CDR3 is TGCGCCAGCAGCTTGGATGGTCAGGGGGCGCGAAAACTGTTTTTT.

This clone has only a few counts. The rearrangement uses TRBV7-2 and TRBJ2-1; TRBD2 matches at 10 bases. Trimming took 5 bases from V and 3 from J; bases not matched to a gene: 4. This CDR3 is 15 amino acids long. The V gene's germline CDR1 is SGHTA and CDR2 FQGNSA. CDR3 nucleotide sequence: TGTGCCAGCAGCGCTAGCGGGAGTAACTACAATGAGCAGTTCTTC. This sequence encodes CASSASGSNYNEQFF.

The V and J genes are TRBV28 and TRBJ2-7; 9 nucleotides line up with TRBD1. The CDR3 contains 15 residues. The germline gives CDR1 MDHEN, CDR2 SYDVKM. V lost 7 bases and J lost 6; bases outside the gene matches: 13. CDR3 in DNA: TGTGCCAGCAACCCTGACAGGGGGTCCCTATTCGAGCAGTACTTC. It codes for CASNPDRGSLFEQYF.

In DNA form, the CDR3 reads TGTGCCAGCAGCTTAGCGGGGGATCAGCCCCAGCATTTT. Its translation is CASSLAGDQPQHF. The chain links TRBV11-2 to TRBJ1-5; the D gene is possibly TRBD1 (5 bases). V was clipped by 1 base and J by 5 bases, with 6 bases between them. This CDR3 is built from 13 residues. In germline, CDR1 is SGHAT, CDR2 FQNNGV.

The V gene is TRBV21-1, the J gene TRBJ1-1; the D call in the table, TRBD1, was not verified against the DNA. TRBV21-1 is assigned pseudogene status. The CDR3 is 13 amino acids. CDR3 nucleotide sequence: TGTGCCAGCAGCACGCCCCCAGGGACTGAAGCTTTCTTT. Its translation: CASSTPPGTEAFF.

CDR3 sequence: CASSQQANYGYTF. CDR3 sequence (DNA): TGTGCCAGCAGCCAACAAGCTAACTATGGCTACACCTTC. The V call is TRBV7-3, the J call TRBJ1-2; D gene unclear. V dropped 5 bases and J dropped 0 bases, with 7 bases sitting between them. CDR1 is SGHTA and CDR2 is FQGTGA in the germline V gene. The CDR3 runs to 13 residues.

This chain joins TRBV5-1 and TRBJ2-3, with TRBD2 matching over 14 bases. The germline gives CDR1 SGHRS, CDR2 YFSETQ. This CDR3 has 17 residues. The trim removed 2 bases at V and 1 base at J, leaving 3 bases unmatched. CDR3 nucleotide sequence: TGCGCCAGCAGCTTCGGACTAGCGGGGGGCCGCACAGATACGCAGTATTTT. It translates to CASSFGLAGGRTDTQYF. The full variable domain, rest sourced from reference TRBV5-1 and TRBJ2-3, is KAGVTQTPRYLIKTRGQQVTLSCSPISGHRSVSWYQQTPGQGLQFLFEYFSETQRNKGNFPGRFSGRQFSNSRSEMNVSTLELGDSALYLCASSFGLAGGRTDTQYFGPGTRLTVL.

This clone is a singleton in its sample. The chain employs TRBV12-3 or TRBV12-4 and TRBJ1-5, with TRBD1 matching over 7 bases. Trimming removed 6 bases from V and 6 bases from J; junction bases left unmatched: 5. CDR3 size: 13 residues. Here the CDR3 DNA reads TGTGCCAGCAGACAGGGGTATCTTCAGCCCCAGCATTTT. Translated, it gives CASRQGYLQPQHF.

The V call is TRBV2, the J call TRBJ2-1; TRBD2 might be the D (6 bases). The CDR3 totals 14 residues. CDR1 SNHLY and CDR2 FYNNEI come from the germline V gene. V lost 6 bases, J lost 8 bases, and 17 bases lay in between. The chain's CDR3 is CASRALDRRDEQFF. Written as DNA, the CDR3 is TGTGCCAGCAGGGCCCTTGATAGGAGGGATGAGCAGTTCTTC. The variable domain in full, with the rest retrieved from reference TRBV2 and TRBJ2-1, is EPEVTQTPSHQVTQMGQEVILRCVPISNHLYFYWYRQILGQKVEFLVSFYNNEISEKSEIFDDQFSVERPDGSNFTLKIRSTKLEDSAMYFCASRALDRRDEQFFGPGTRLTVL.

V is TRBV6-6 and J is TRBJ2-6; TRBD1 matches at 12 bases. This CDR3 region has 20 residues. The germline V gene encodes CDR1 MNHNY and CDR2 SVGAGI (reference sequence). Unmatched junction bases numbered 14, after V lost 6 bases and J lost 2 bases. CDR3 region: CASSQTGTGGALAGANVLTF. The CDR3 DNA is TGTGCCAGCAGCCAGACAGGGACAGGGGGCGCGTTAGCTGGGGCCAACGTCCTGACTTTC.

V usage is TRBV5-1 and J usage is TRBJ1-4; D not certain. The CDR3 contains 14 residues. The ends were cut back, 2 bases at V and 0 bases at J, with 5 bases in the middle. Germline V gene data show CDR1 as SGHRS and CDR2 as YFSETQ. DNA of the CDR3: TGCGCCAGCAGCTTACAGCCAACTAATGAAAAACTGTTTTTT. Protein: CASSLQPTNEKLFF.

The V and J genes are TRBV10-1 and TRBJ1-1, with 8 bases matching TRBD1. J lost 3 bases, V lost 8 bases, and 8 bases had no gene match. The CDR3 runs to 14 residues. Germline V gene lookup returns CDR1 WNHNN and CDR2 SYGVQD (reference sequence). This chain's CDR3 is CASRDRGRHTEAFF. For the CDR3, the DNA is TGCGCCAGCCGAGACAGGGGTCGTCACACTGAAGCTTTCTTT.

The rearrangement links TRBV2 to TRBJ1-4, with D tentatively TRBD1 (6 bases). Germline V gives CDR1 SNHLY, CDR2 FYNNEI. This CDR3 has 12 residues. Trimming took off 10 bases at V and 4 bases at J, with 10 bases between the two ends. CDR3 DNA sequence: TGTGCCACACAGGGATTTAATGAAAAACTGTTTTTT. Encoded protein: CATQGFNEKLFF.

In DNA form, the CDR3 reads TGTGCCAGCTCACCACGTAGTGACAGCCTGAACACTGAAGCTTTCTTT. Translated, it gives CASSPRSDSLNTEAFF. V and J are TRBV18 and TRBJ1-1; D is possibly TRBD1 (5 bases). Germline CDR1 KGHSH, CDR2 LQKENI. Trimming took off 1 base at V and 0 bases at J, with 12 bases between the two ends. The CDR3 is 16 residues long.

The gene calls are TRBV2 and TRBJ1-5; D not resolved. Trimming cost V 4 bases and J 5 bases, with 6 bases left between them. This CDR3 region has 12 residues. CDR1 is SNHLY, CDR2 FYNNEI, per germline. CDR3 bases: TGTGCCAGCAGTGGTAGTGATCAGCCCCAGCATTTT. The encoded protein is CASSGSDQPQHF.

V gene TRBV11-2 combines with J gene TRBJ1-2; D remains unclear. Trimming removed 7 bases at V and 0 bases at J, with 12 bases between. This CDR3 has 14 residues. CDR1 SGHAT and CDR2 FQNNGV come from the germline V gene. The CDR3 DNA sequence: TGTGCCAGCAATAAAGGAGGGTCTAACTATGGCTACACCTTC. It encodes CASNKGGSNYGYTF.